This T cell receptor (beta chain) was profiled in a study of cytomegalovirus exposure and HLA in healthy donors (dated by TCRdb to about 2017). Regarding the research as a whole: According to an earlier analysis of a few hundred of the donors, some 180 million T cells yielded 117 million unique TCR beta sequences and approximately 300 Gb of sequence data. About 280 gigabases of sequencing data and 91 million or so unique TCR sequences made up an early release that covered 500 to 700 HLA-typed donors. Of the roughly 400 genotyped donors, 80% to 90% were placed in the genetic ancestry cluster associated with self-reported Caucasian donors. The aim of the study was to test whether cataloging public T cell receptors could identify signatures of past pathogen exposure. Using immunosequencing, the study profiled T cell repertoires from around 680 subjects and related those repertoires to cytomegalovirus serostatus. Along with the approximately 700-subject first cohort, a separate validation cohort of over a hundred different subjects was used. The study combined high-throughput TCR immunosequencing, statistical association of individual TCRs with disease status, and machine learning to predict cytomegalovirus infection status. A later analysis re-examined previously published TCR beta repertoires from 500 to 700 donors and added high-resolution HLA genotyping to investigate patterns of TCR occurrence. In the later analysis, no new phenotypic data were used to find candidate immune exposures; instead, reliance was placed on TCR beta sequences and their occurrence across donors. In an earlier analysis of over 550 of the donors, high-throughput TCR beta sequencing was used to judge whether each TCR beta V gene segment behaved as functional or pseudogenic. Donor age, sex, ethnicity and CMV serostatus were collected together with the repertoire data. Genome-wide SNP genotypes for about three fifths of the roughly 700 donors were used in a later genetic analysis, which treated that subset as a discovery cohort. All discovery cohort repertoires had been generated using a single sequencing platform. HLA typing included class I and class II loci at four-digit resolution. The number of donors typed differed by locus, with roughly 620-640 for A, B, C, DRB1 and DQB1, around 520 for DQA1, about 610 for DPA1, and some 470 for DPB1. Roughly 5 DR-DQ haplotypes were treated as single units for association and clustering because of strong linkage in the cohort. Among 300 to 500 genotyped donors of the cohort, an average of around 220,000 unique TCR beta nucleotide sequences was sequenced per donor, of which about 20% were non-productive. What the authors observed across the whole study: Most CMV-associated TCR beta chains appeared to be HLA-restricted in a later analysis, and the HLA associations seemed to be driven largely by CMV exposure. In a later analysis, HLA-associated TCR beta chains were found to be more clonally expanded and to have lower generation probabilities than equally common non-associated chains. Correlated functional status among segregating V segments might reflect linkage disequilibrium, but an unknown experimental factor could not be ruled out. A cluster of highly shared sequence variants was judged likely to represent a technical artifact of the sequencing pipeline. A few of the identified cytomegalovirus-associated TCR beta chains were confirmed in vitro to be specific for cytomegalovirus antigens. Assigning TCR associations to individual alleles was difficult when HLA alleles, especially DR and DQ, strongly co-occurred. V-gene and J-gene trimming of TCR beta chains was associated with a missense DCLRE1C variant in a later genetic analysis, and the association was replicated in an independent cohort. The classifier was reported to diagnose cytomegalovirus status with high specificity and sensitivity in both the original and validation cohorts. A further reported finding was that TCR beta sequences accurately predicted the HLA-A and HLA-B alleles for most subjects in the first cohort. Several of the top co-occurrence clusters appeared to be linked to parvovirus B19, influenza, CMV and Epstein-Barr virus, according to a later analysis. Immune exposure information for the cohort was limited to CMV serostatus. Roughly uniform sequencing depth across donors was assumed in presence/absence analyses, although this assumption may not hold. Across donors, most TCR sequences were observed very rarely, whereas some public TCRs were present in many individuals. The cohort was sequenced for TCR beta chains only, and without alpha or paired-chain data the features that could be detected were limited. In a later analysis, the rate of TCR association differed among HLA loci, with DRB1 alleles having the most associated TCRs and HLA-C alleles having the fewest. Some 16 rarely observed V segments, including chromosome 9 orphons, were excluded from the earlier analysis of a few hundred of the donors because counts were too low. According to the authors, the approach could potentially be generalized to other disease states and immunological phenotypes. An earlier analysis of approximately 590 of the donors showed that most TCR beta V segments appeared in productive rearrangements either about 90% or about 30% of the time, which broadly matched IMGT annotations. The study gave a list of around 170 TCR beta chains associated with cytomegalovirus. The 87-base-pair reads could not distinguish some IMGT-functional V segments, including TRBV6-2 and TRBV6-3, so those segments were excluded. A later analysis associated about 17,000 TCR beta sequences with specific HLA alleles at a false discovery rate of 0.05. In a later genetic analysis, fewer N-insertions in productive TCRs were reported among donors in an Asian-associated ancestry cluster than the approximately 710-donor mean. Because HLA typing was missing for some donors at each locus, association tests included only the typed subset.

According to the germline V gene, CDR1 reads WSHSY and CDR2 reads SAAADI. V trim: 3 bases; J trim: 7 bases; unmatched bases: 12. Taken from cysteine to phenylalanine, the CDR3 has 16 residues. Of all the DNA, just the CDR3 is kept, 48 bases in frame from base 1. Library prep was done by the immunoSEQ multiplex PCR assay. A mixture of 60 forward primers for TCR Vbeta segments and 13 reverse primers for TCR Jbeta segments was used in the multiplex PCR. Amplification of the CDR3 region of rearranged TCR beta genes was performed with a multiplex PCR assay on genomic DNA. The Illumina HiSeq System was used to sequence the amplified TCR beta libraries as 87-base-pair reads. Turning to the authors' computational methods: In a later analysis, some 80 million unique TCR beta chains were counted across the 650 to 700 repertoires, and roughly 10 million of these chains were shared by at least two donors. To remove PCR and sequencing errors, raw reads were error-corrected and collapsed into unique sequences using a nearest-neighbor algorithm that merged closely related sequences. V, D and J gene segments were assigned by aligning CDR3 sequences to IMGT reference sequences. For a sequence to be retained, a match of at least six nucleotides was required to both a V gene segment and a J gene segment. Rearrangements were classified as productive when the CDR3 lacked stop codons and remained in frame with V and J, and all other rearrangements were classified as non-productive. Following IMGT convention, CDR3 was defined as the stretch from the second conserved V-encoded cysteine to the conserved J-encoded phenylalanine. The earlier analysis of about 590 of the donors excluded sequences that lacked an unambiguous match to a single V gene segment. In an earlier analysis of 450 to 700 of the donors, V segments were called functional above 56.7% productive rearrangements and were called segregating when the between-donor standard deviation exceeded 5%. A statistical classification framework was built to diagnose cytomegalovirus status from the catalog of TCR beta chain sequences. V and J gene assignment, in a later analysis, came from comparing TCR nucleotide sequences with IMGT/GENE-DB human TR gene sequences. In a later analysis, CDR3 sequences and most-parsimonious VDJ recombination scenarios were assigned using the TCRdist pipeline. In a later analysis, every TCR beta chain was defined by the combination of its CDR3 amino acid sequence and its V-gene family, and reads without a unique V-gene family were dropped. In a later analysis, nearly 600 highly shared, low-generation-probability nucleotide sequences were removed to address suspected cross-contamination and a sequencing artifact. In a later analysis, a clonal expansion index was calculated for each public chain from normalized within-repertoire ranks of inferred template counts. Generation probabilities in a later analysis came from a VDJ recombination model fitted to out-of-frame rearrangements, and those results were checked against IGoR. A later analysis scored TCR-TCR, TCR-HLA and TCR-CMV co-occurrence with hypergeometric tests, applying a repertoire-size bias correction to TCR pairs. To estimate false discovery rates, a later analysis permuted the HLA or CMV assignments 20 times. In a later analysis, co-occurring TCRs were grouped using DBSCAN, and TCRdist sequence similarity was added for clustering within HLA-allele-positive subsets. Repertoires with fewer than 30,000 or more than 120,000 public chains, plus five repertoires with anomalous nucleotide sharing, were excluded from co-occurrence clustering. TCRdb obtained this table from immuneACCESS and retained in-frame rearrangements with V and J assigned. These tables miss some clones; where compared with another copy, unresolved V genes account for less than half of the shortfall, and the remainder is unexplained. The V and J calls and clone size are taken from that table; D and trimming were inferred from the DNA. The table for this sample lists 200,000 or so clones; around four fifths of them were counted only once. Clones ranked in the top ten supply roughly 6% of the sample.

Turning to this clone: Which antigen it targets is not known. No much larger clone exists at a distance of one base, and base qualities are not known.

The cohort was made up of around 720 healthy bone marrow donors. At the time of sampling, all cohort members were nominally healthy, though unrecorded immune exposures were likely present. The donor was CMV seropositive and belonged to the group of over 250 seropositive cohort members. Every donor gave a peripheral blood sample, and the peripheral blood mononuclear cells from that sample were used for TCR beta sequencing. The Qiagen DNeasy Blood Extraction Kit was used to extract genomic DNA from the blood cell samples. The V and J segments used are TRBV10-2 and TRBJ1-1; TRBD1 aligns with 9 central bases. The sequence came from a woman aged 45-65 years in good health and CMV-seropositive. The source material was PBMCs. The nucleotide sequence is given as TGCGCCAGCAGTGACCAGGGACAGGGAGGGATGAGTGAAGCTTTCTTT. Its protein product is CASSDQGQGGMSEAFF.